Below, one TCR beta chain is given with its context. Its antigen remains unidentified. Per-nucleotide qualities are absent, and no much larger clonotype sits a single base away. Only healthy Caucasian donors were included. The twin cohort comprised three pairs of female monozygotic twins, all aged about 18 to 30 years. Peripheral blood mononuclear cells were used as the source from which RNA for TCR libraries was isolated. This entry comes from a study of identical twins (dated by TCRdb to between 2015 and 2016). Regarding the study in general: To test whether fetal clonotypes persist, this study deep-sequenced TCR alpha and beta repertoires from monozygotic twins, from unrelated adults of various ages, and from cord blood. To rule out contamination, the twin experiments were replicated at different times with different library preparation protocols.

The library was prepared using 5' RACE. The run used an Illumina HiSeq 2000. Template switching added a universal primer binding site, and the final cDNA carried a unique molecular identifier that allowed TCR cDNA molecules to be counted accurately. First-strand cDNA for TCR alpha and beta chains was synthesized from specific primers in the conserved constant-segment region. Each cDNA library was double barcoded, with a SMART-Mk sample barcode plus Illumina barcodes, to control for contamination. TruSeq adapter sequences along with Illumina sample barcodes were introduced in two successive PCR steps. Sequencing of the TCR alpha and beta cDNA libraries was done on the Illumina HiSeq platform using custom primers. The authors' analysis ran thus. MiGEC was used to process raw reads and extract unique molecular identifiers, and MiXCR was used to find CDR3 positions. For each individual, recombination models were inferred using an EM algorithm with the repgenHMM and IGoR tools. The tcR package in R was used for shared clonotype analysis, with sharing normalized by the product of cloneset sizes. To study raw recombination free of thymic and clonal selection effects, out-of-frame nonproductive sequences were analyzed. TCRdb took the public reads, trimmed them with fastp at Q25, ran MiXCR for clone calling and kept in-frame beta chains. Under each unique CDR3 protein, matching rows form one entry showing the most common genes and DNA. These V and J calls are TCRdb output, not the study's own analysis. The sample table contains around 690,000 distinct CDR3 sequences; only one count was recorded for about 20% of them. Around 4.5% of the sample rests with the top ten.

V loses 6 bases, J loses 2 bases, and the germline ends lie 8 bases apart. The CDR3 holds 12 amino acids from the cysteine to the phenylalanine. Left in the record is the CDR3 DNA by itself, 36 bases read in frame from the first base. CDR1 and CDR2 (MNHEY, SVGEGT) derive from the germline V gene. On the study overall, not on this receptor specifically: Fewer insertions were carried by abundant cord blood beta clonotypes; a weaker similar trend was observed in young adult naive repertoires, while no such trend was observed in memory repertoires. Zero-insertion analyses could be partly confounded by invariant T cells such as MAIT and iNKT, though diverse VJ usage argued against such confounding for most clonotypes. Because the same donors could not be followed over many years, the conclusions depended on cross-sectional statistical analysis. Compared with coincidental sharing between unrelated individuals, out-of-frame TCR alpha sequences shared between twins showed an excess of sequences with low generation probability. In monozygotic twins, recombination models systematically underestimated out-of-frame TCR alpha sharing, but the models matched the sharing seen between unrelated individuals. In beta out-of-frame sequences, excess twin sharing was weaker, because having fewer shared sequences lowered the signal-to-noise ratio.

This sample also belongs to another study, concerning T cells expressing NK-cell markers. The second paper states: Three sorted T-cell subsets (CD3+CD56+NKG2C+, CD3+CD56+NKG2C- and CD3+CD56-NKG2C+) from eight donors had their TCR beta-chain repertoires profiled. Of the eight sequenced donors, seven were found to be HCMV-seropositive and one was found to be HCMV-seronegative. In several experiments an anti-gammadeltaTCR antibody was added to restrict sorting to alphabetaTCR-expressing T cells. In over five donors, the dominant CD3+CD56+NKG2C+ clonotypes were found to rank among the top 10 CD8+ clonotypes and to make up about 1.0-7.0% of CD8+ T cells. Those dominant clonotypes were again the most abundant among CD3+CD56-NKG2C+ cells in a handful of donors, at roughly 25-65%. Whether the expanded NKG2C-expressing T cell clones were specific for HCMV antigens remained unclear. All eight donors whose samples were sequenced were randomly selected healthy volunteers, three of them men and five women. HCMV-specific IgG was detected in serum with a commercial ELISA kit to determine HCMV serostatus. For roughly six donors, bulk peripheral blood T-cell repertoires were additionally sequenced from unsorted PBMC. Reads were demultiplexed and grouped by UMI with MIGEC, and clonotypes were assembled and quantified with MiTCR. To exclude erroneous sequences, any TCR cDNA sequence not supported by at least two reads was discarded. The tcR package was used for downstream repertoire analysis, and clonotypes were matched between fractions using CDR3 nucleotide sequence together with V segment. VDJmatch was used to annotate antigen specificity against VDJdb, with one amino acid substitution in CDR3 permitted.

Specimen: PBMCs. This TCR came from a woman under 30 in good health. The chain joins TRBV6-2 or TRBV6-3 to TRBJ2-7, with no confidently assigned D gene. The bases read TGTGCCAGCAGCCGCCCCCCCTACGAGCAGTACTTC. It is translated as CASSRPPYEQYF.